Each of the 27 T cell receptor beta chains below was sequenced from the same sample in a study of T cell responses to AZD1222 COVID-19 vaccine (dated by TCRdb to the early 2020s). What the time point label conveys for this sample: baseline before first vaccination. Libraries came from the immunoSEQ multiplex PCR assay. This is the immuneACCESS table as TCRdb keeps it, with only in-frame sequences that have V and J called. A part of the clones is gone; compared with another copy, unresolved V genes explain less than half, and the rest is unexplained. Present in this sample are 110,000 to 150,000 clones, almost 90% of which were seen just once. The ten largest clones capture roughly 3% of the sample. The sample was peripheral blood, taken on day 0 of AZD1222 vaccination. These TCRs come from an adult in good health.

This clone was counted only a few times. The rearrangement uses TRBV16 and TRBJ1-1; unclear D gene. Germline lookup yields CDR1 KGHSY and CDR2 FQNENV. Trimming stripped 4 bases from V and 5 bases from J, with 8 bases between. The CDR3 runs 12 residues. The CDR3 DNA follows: TGTGCCAGCAGCCGCTTTGAGACTGAAGCTTTCTTT. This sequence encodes CASSRFETEAFF.

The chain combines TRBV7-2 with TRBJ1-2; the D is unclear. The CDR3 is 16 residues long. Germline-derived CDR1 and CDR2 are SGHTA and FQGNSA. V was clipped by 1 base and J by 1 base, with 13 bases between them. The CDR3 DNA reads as TGTGCCAGCAGCTTAGGTATAATACCCCATAACTATGGCTACACCTTC. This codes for CASSLGIIPHNYGYTF.

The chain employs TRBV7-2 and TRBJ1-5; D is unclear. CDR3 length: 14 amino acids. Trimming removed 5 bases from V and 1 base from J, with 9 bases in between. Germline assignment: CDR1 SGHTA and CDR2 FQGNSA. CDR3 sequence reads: CASSLGRSNQPQHF. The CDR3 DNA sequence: TGTGCCAGCAGCCTGGGGAGAAGCAATCAGCCCCAGCATTTT.

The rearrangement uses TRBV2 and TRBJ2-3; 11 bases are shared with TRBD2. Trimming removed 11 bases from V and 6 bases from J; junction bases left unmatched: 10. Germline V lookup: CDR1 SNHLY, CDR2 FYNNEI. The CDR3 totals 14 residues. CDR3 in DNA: TGTGCCGCAGGGGCTAGCGGGAGGTGGGATACGCAGTATTTT. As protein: CAAGASGRWDTQYF.

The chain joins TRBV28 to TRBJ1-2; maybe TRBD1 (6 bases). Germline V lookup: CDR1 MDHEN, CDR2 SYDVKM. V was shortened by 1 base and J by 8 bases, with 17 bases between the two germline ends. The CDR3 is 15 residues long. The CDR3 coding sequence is TGTGCCAGCAGTTTATTAGGTTTTGGCGGACAGGGCTACACCTTC. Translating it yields CASSLLGFGGQGYTF.

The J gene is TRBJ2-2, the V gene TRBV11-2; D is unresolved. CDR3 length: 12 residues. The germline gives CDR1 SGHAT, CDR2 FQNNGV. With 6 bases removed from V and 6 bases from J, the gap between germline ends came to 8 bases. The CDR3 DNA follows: TGTGCCAGCAGGCGACTCTCCGGGGAGCTGTTTTTT. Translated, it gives CASRRLSGELFF.

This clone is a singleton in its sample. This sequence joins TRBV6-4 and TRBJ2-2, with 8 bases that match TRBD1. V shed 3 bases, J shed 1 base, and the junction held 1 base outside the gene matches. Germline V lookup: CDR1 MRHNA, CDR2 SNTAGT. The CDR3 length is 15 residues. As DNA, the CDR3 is TGTGCCAGCAGTGAAGGGACAGGGAACACCGGGGAGCTGTTTTTT. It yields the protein CASSEGTGNTGELFF.

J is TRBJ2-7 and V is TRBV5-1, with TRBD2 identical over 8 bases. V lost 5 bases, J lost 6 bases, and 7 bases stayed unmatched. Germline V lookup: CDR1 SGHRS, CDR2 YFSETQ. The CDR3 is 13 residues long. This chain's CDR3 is CASSGGLASEQYF. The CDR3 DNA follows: TGCGCCAGCAGTGGCGGACTAGCCTCCGAGCAGTACTTC.

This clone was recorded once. The DNA of the CDR3 is TGTGCCAGCAGCCGAGAGGGGCAGGCAGGGGAAAAACTGTTTTTT. It yields the protein CASSREGQAGEKLFF. The genes are TRBV7-8 and TRBJ1-4, with D possibly matching TRBD1 (5 bases). The CDR3 consists of 15 residues. CDR1 and CDR2 from the germline V gene are SGHVS and FQNEAQ. The V and J ends lost 5 bases and 8 bases respectively, with 18 bases between them. Full variable domain (remainder filled in from reference TRBV7-8 and TRBJ1-4): GAGVSQSPRYKVAKRGQDVALRCDPISGHVSLFWYQQALGQGPEFLTYFQNEAQLDKSGLPSDRFFAERPEGSVSTLKIQRTQQEDSAVYLCASSREGQAGEKLFFGSGTQLSVL.

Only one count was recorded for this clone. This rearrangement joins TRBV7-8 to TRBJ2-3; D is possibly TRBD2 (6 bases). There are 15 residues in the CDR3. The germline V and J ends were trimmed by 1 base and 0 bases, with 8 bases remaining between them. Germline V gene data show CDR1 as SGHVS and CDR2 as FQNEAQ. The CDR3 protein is CASSLGGTSTDTQYF. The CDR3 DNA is TGTGCCAGCAGCTTAGGCGGGACTAGCACAGATACGCAGTATTTT.

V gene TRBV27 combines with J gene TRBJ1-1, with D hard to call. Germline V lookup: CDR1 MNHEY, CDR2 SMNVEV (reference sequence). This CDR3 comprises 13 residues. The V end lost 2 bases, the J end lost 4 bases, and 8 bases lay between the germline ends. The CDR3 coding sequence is TGTGCCAGCAGTTTAATCAGAGGCACTGAAGCTTTCTTT. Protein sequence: CASSLIRGTEAFF.

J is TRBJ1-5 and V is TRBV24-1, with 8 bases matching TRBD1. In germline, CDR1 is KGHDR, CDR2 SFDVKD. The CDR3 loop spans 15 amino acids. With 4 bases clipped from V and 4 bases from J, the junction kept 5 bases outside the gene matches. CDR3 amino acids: CATSETGQVNQPQHF. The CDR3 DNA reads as TGTGCCACCAGTGAGACGGGACAGGTGAATCAGCCCCAGCATTTT.

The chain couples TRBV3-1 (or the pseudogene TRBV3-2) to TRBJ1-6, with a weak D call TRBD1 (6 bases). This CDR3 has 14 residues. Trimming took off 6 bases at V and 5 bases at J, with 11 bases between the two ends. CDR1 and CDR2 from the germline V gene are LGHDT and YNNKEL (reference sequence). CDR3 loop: CASSPHRDNSPLHF. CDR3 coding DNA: TGTGCCAGCAGTCCCCACAGGGATAATTCACCCCTCCACTTT.

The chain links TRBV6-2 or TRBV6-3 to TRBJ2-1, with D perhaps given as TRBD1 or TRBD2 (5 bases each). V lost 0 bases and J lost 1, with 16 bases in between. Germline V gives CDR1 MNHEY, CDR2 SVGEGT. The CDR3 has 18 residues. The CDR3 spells CASSYSAPGPRSYNEQFF. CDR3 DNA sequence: TGTGCCAGCAGTTACTCTGCACCGGGGCCGCGTTCCTACAATGAGCAGTTCTTC.

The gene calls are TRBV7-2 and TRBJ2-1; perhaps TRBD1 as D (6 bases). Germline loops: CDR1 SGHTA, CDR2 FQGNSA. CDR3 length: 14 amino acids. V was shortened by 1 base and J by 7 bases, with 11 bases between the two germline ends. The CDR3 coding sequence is TGTGCCAGCAGCTTAGACAGGGTCGGGAATGAGCAGTTCTTC. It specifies CASSLDRVGNEQFF.

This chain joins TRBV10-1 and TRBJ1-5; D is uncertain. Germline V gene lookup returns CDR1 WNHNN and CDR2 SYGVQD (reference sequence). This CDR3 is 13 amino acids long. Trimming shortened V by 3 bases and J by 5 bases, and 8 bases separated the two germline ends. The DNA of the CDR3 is TGCGCCAGCAGTGACGGTTTCGATCAGCCCCAGCATTTT. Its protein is CASSDGFDQPQHF.

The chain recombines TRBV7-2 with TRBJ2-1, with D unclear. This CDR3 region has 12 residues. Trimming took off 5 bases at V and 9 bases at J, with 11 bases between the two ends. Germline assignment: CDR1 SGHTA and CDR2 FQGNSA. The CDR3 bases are TGTGCCAGCAGCCTTAGGGAATTTGAGCAGTTCTTC. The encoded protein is CASSLREFEQFF. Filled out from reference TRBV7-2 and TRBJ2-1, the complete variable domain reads GAGVSQSPSNKVTEKGKDVELRCDPISGHTALYWYRQSLGQGLEFLIYFQGNSAPDKSGLPSDRFSAERTGGSVSTLTIQRTQQEDSAVYLCASSLREFEQFFGPGTRLTVL.

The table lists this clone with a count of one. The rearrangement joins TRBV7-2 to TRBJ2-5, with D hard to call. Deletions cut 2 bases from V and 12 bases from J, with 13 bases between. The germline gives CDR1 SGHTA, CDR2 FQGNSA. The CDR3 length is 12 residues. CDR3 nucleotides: TGTGCCAGCAGCTTATATGGCATCGAAGAGTACTTC. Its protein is CASSLYGIEEYF.

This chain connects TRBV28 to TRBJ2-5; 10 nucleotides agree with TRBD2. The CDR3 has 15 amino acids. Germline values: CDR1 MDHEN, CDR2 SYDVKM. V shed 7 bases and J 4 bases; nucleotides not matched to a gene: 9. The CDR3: CASTVTSGETETQYF. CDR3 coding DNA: TGTGCCAGCACTGTAACTAGCGGGGAGACAGAGACCCAGTACTTC.

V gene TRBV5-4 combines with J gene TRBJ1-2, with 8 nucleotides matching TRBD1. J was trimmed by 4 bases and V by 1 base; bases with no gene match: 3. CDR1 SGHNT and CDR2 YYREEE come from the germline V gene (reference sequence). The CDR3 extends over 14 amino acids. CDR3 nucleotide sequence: TGTGCCAGCAGCTTGTTGGACAGGGTCTATGGCTACACCTTC. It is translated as CASSLLDRVYGYTF.

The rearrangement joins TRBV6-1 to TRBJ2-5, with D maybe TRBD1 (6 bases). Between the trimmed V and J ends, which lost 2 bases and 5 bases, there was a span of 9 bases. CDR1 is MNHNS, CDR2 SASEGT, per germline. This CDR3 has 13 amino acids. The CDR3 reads CASSEFRGETQYF. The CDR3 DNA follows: TGTGCCAGCAGTGAATTCAGGGGCGAGACCCAGTACTTC.

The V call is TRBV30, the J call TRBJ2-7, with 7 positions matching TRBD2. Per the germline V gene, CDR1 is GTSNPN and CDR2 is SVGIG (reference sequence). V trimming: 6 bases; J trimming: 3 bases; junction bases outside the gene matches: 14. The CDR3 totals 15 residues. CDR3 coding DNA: TGTGCCTGCCGAGAGCGGGGCCTCTCTATCTACGAGCAGTACTTC. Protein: CACRERGLSIYEQYF.

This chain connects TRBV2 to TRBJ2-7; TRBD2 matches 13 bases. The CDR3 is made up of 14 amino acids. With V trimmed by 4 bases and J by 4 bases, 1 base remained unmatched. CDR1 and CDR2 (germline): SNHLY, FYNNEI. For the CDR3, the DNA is TGTGCCAGCAGTGCGGGACTAGCGGGATACGAGCAGTACTTC. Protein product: CASSAGLAGYEQYF.

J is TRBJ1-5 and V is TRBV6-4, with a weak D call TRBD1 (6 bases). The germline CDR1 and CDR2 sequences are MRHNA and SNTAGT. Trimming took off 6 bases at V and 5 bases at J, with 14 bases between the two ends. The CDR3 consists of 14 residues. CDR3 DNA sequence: TGTGCCAGCAGCGCCGAATCAGGGGATCAGCCCCAGCATTTT. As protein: CASSAESGDQPQHF.

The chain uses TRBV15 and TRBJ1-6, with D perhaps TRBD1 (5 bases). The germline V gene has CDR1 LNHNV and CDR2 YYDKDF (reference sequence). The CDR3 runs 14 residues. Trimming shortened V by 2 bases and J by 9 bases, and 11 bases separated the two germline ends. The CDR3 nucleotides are TGTGCCACCAGCAGAAACCAGGGTTTTTCACCCCTCCACTTT. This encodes CATSRNQGFSPLHF.

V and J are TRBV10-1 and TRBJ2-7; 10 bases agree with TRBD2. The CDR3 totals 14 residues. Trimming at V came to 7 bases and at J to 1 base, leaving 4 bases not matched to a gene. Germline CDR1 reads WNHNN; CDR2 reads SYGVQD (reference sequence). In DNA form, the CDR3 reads TGCGCCAGCAAGGCTAGCGGGGGTTCCTACGAGCAGTACTTC. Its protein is CASKASGGSYEQYF.

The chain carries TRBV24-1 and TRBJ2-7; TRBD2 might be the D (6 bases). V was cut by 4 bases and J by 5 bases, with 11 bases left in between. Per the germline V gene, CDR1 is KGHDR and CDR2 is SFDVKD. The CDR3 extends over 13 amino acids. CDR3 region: CATSDLGGDEQYF. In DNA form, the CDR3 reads TGTGCCACCAGTGACCTCGGAGGGGACGAGCAGTACTTC.